This is a list of T cell receptor beta chains from one sample in a study of blood T cell repertoires in COVID-19. The data were produced by immunoSEQ multiplex PCR, yet TCRdb's version contains in-frame clones alone and is incomplete. The data contain 250,000 to 300,000 clones, around four fifths of them singletons. Sequencing was carried out using peripheral blood. Receptor source: a man in his 60s who had recovered from COVID-19. Each CDR3 is given with its conserved first and last residue.

j_gene	v_gene	CDR3aa
TRBJ2-2	TRBV9	CASSVFRGGGYTGELFF
TRBJ2-5	TRBV3-1/TRBV3-2	CASSQDIRGLGETQYF
TRBJ2-3	TRBV5-6	CASSTGGPRTDTQYF
TRBJ2-5	TRBV30	CAWNRGPPQETQYF
TRBJ2-1	TRBV6-1	CASSEAVSGGTYNEQFF
TRBJ1-2	TRBV7-2	CASSLGRTSYGYTF
TRBJ2-5	TRBV9	CASSPGQRGQETQYF
TRBJ1-2	TRBV19	CASSPYPPIAGNYGYTF
TRBJ2-2	TRBV9	CASRSGLAGTGELFF
TRBJ2-7	TRBV10-3	CAIRGTESSYEQYF
TRBJ1-2	TRBV6-1	CASSEGQTSRYGYTF
TRBJ1-1	TRBV10-2	CASSGKLVTEAFF
TRBJ2-1	TRBV20-1	CSASTLAGGGNEQFF
TRBJ2-7	TRBV29-1	CSVEEGYEQYF
TRBJ2-1	TRBV29-1	CSAPGVGANYNEQFF
TRBJ2-2	TRBV7-8	CASSLRDRGLSGELFF
TRBJ2-1	TRBV7-2	CASSSPSPTSGVNEQFF
TRBJ1-2	TRBV6-5	CASSLGFQGGYTF
TRBJ2-1	TRBV21-1	CASTLIPRQGSYNEQFF
TRBJ1-1	TRBV11-2	CASSSRTGGNTEAFF
TRBJ1-3	TRBV14	CASSPPGGSTYSGNTIYF